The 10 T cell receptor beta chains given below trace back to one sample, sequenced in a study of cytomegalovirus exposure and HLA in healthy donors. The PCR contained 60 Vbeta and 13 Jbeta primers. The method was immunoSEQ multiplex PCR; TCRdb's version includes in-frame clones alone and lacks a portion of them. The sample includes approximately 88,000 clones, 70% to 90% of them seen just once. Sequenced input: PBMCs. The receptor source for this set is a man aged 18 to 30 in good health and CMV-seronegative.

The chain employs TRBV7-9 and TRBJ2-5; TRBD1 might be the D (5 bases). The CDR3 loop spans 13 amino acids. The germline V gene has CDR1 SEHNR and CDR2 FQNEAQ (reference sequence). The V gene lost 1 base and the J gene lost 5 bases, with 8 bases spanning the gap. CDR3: CASSLDPGETQYF. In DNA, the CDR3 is TGTGCCAGCAGCTTAGACCCAGGGGAGACCCAGTACTTC.

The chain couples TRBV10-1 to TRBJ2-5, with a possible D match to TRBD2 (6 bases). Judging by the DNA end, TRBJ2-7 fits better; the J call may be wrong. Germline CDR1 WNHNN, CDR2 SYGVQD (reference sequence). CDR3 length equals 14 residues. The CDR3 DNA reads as TGCGCCAGCAGTGAGACTAGCTTCTCCTACGAGCAGTACTTC. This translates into CASSETSFSYEQYF.

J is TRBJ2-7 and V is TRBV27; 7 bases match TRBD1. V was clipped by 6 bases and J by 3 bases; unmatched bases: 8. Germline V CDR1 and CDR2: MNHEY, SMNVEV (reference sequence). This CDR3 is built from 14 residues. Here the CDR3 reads CASRPSTGLYEQYF. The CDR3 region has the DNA TGTGCCAGCAGACCCTCGACAGGGCTCTACGAGCAGTACTTC.

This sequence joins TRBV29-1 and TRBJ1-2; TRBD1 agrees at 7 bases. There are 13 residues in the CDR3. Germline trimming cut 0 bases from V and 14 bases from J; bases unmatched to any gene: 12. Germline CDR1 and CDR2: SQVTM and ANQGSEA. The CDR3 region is CSVEDLPTGTPTF. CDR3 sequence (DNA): TGCAGCGTTGAAGATCTACCGACAGGGACCCCTACCTTC.

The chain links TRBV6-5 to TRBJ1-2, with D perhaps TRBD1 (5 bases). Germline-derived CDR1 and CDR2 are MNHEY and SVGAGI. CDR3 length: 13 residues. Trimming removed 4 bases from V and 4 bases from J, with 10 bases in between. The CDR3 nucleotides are TGTGCCAGCAGTTTACAGGAAGCCTATGGCTACACCTTC. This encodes CASSLQEAYGYTF.

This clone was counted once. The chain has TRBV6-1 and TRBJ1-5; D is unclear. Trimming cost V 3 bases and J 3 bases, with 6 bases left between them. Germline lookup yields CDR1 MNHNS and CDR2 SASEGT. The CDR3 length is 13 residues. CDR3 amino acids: CASSDGLNQPQHF. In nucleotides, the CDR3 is TGTGCCAGCAGTGATGGGCTCAATCAGCCCCAGCATTTT.

CDR3 amino acids: CASGPRQGLETQYF. The CDR3 region has the DNA TGTGCTAGTGGTCCTCGCCAGGGTCTAGAGACCCAGTACTTC. The rearrangement uses TRBV12-5 and TRBJ2-5; D may be TRBD1 (5 bases). V lost 5 bases to trimming and J lost 4 bases, with 14 bases between them. The CDR3 has 14 amino acids. From germline, CDR1 is LGHNT and CDR2 FRNRAP.

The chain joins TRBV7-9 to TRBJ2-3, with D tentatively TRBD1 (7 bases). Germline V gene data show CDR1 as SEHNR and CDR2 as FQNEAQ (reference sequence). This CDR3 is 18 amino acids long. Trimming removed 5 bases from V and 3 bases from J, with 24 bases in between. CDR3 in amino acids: CASSPVGRTGSATDTQYF. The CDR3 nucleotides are TGTGCCAGCAGCCCGGTAGGGAGGACAGGTAGTGCTACAGATACGCAGTATTTT.

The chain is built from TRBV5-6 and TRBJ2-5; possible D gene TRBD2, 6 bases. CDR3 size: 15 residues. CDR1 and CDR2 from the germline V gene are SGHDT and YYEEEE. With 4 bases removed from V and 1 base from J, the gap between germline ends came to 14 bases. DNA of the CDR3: TGTGCCAGCAGCCCCAAGAGCGGGTCCCAAGAGACCCAGTACTTC. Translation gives CASSPKSGSQETQYF.

CDR3 nucleotides: TGTGCCAGCAGCTTGCGAACAGGGACAGATCTGAACACTGAAGCTTTCTTT. This codes for CASSLRTGTDLNTEAFF. The chain carries TRBV7-6 and TRBJ1-1; TRBD1 matches 7 bases. CDR1 is SGHVS and CDR2 is FNYEAQ in the germline V gene. Unmatched junction bases numbered 10, after V lost 3 bases and J lost 0 bases. The CDR3 spans 17 residues.